Below, 28 T cell receptor beta chains from the same sample are listed, as sequenced in a study of CD8 T cells in ankylosing spondylitis. TCRdb re-called the 5' RACE reads through MiXCR, storing one row per CDR3 protein. The sample holds 100,000 to 150,000 distinct CDR3 sequences, over 7% seen once. Sequencing input: blood, either unsorted or a sorted T cell fraction (not recorded which). These receptors were obtained from a male donor with ankylosing spondylitis or in good health (not recorded which).

This clonotype was counted only a few times. The V and J genes are TRBV20-1 and TRBJ1-5; 7 nucleotides line up with TRBD1. This CDR3 is built from 13 residues. With V trimmed by 5 bases and J by 0 bases, 1 base remained unmatched. Germline V gene data show CDR1 as DFQATT and CDR2 as SNEGSKA (reference sequence). In nucleotides, the CDR3 is TGCAGTGCTGGGACAGTTAGCAATCAGCCCCAGCATTTT. It yields the protein CSAGTVSNQPQHF.

This clonotype has just a few counts. The CDR3 DNA is TGTGCCAGCAGTGAACGGGGTCGGGGTAACACTGAAGCTTTCTTT. This codes for CASSERGRGNTEAFF. V and J are TRBV25-1 and TRBJ1-1; D remains unclear. Germline V lookup: CDR1 MGHDK, CDR2 SYGVNS. The length of the CDR3 is 15 residues. Trimming shortened V by 2 bases and J by 2 bases, and 12 bases separated the two germline ends. Full variable domain (rest looked up from reference TRBV25-1 and TRBJ1-1): EADIYQTPRYLVIGTGKKITLECSQTMGHDKMYWYQQDPGMELHLIHYSYGVNSTEKGDLSSESTVSRIRTEHFPLTLESARPSHTSQYLCASSERGRGNTEAFFGQGTRLTVV.

Many counts were recorded for this clonotype. The chain employs TRBV29-1 and TRBJ2-1; D assignment may be TRBD1 or TRBD2 (5 bases each). The CDR3 runs to 15 residues. Germline V gives CDR1 SQVTM, CDR2 ANQGSEA. CDR3 DNA: TGCAGTTCCCTTCCTCGGGACCAACCCCGGAATGAGCAGTTCTTC. Translated, it gives CSSLPRDQPRNEQFF.

The table lists this clonotype with a count of one. This sequence joins TRBV7-6 and TRBJ2-2, with 10 bases lining up with TRBD2. The CDR3 is made up of 17 amino acids. Germline CDR1 SGHVS, CDR2 FNYEAQ. V was pared by 5 bases and J by 2 bases, with 8 bases of the junction left unmatched. CDR3 sequence: CASSPRTSGFNTGELFF. The CDR3 DNA follows: TGTGCCAGCAGCCCCCGGACTAGCGGTTTCAACACCGGGGAGCTGTTTTTT.

This clonotype was seen at least ten times. This chain links TRBV20-1 with TRBJ2-3, with 8 bases aligning to TRBD1. With 6 bases clipped from V and 7 bases from J, the junction kept 15 bases outside the gene matches. Germline V CDR1 and CDR2: DFQATT, SNEGSKA (reference sequence). The CDR3 is 15 residues long. The CDR3 loop is CSATGGPLRRYTQYF. For the CDR3, the DNA is TGCAGTGCCACAGGGGGTCCTCTTCGGCGATATACGCAGTATTTT.

About this clonotype itself: A much bigger clone sits one base away, suggesting this may be a read error. The genes are TRBV29-1 and TRBJ2-7, with D possibly being TRBD1 or TRBD2 (5 bases each). The germline CDR1 and CDR2 sequences are SQVTM and ANQGSEA. V was clipped by 6 bases and J by 3 bases, with 15 bases between them. This CDR3 has 13 residues. The CDR3 nucleotides are TGCAGCGTGGAGGCAGGGTTAAGCTACGAGCAGTACTTC. This sequence encodes CSVEAGLSYEQYF.

This clonotype was seen ten or more times. The V and J genes are TRBV27 and TRBJ2-7; a weak D match, TRBD2 (5 bases). Germline CDR1 and CDR2: MNHEY and SMNVEV (reference sequence). V was trimmed by 4 bases and J by 13 bases, leaving 14 bases between them. The CDR3 is 11 amino acids. CDR3 in DNA: TGTGCCAGCAGTTCGGGCGGAGGAAACTACTTC. Translating gives CASSSGGGNYF.

There are many counts of this clonotype. This chain links TRBV6-2 or TRBV6-3 with TRBJ2-7; the D is unclear. With 6 bases removed from V and 0 bases from J, the gap between germline ends came to 15 bases. Germline V gives CDR1 MNHEY, CDR2 SVGEGT. This CDR3 region has 15 residues. The CDR3, as DNA: TGTGCCAGCAGAGCCCTGTCCAGCCTCTCCTACGAGCAGTACTTC. Translating gives CASRALSSLSYEQYF.

Many counts were recorded for this clonotype. The gene calls are TRBV20-1 and TRBJ2-1; 9 bases match TRBD2. The CDR3 length is 15 residues. With V trimmed by 0 bases and J by 8 bases, 8 bases remained unmatched. Germline V gene sequence: CDR1 DFQATT, CDR2 SNEGSKA (reference sequence). The DNA of the CDR3 is TGCAGTGCTAGAGATAGCGGGAGTAGTTTCGATGAGCAGTTCTTC. Translation gives CSARDSGSSFDEQFF.

A few counts support this clonotype. The chain is built from TRBV29-1 and TRBJ2-7, with a possible D match to TRBD1 (5 bases). Germline CDR1 is SQVTM and CDR2 is ANQGSEA. V lost 1 base and J 2 bases, leaving 21 bases between the germline ends. This CDR3 is 17 amino acids long. The CDR3 here is CSVEGPSRAGLAYEQYF. The CDR3 coding sequence is TGCAGCGTTGAAGGACCAAGTCGGGCAGGGTTAGCCTACGAGCAGTACTTC.

The chain recombines TRBV27 with TRBJ1-5, with 9 bases matching TRBD1. V was clipped by 6 bases and J by 3 bases; unmatched bases: 3. The CDR3 spans 14 residues. Germline V gene lookup returns CDR1 MNHEY and CDR2 SMNVEV (reference sequence). CDR3 sequence: CASRGQGFNQPQHF. Here the CDR3 DNA reads TGTGCCAGCAGGGGACAGGGTTTCAATCAGCCCCAGCATTTT.

Ten or more counts support this clonotype. The rearrangement links TRBV5-1 to TRBJ1-2; TRBD1 might be the D (5 bases). The V end was cut by 2 bases, the J end by 8 bases, with 16 bases between. CDR1 and CDR2 from the germline V gene are SGHRS and YFSETQ. The CDR3 sequence is 14 residues long. The CDR3 bases are TGCGCCAGCAGCTTTCGGACACCGATGGACGGCTACACCTTC. Translating it yields CASSFRTPMDGYTF.

There are many counts of this clonotype. CDR3 nucleotide sequence: TGTGCCAGCAGTGAAGACAGGAGCTCTGGAAACACCATATATTTT. Its protein is CASSEDRSSGNTIYF. The chain uses TRBV6-1 and TRBJ1-3; maybe TRBD1 (5 bases). V lost 1 base, J lost 0 bases, and 7 bases lay in between. CDR1 is MNHNS and CDR2 is SASEGT in the germline V gene. There are 15 residues in the CDR3.

In its sample, this clonotype was seen many times. The V gene is TRBV25-1, the J gene TRBJ2-5; 7 nucleotides agree with TRBD1. V shed 0 bases and J 1 base; nucleotides not matched to a gene: 2. The CDR3 consists of 15 residues. CDR1 and CDR2 (germline): MGHDK, SYGVNS. The CDR3, as DNA: TGTGCCAGCAGTGAATATAAGGGGGCCCAAGAGACCCAGTACTTC. It codes for CASSEYKGAQETQYF.

As regards this clonotype: A much larger clone differs by one base, so this may be a read error. The DNA of the CDR3 is TGCGCCAGCAGCTTGGTTCCGAACTCGGGGGCGCAGTACTTC. This translates into CASSLVPNSGAQYF. The V and J genes are TRBV5-1 and TRBJ2-7; D could derive from TRBD1 or TRBD2 (6 bases each). The V gene lost 0 bases and the J gene lost 9 bases, with 16 bases spanning the gap. The CDR3 totals 14 residues. Germline V CDR1 and CDR2: SGHRS, YFSETQ.

In this sample, this clonotype turned up once. This sequence may be a read error, since a much larger clone differs from it by one base. This chain joins TRBV3-1 and TRBJ2-4; perhaps TRBD2 as D (6 bases). Trimming took off 8 bases at V and 2 bases at J, with 25 bases between the two ends. The germline CDR1 and CDR2 sequences are LGHDT and YNNKEL (reference sequence). CDR3 length: 18 residues. CDR3 loop: CASCWRGGEYETKNIQYF. The CDR3 bases are TGTGCCAGCTGTTGGCGGGGTGGGGAATACGAGACCAAAAACATTCAGTACTTC.

The CDR3 sequence: CASSQNTGTDSTDTQYF. The CDR3 DNA reads TGTGCCAGCAGCCAAAATACCGGGACAGACAGCACAGATACGCAGTATTTT. V and J are TRBV14 and TRBJ2-3; 7 bases align to TRBD1. The V gene end was trimmed by 2 bases and the J gene end by 0 bases; junction bases not matched to a gene: 8. The germline V gene encodes CDR1 SGHDN and CDR2 FVKESK. This CDR3 comprises 17 residues. The whole variable domain, remainder taken from reference TRBV14 and TRBJ2-3, is EAGVTQFPSHSVIEKGQTVTLRCDPISGHDNLYWYRRVMGKEIKFLLHFVKESKQDESGMPNNRFLAERTGGTYSTLKVQPAELEDSGVYFCASSQNTGTDSTDTQYFGPGTRLTVL.

This clonotype has a count of ten or more. The J gene is TRBJ2-7, the V gene TRBV29-1, with 12 bases identical to TRBD2. Germline V gives CDR1 SQVTM, CDR2 ANQGSEA. Trimming removed 6 bases from V and 4 bases from J; junction bases left unmatched: 4. The length of the CDR3 is 13 residues. CDR3: CSVGTSGRYEQYF. CDR3 nucleotides: TGCAGCGTCGGGACTAGCGGGCGGTACGAGCAGTACTTC.

The table lists this clonotype with a few counts. The chain joins TRBV20-1 to TRBJ2-7, with 10 bases aligning to TRBD2. V gave up 5 bases and J gave up 1 base; unmatched junction bases: 8. Per the germline V gene, CDR1 is DFQATT and CDR2 is SNEGSKA (reference sequence). The CDR3 spans 15 residues. CDR3: CSAEPASGGSYEQYF. Here the CDR3 DNA reads TGCAGTGCTGAACCGGCTAGCGGGGGATCCTACGAGCAGTACTTC.

V is TRBV18 and J is TRBJ2-3; TRBD2 aligns across 10 bases. Trimming removed 0 bases from V and 4 bases from J; junction bases left unmatched: 7. Germline V gene data show CDR1 as KGHSH and CDR2 as LQKENI. The CDR3 has 17 amino acids. The DNA of the CDR3 is TGTGCCAGCTCACCACCGGCGAGCGGGAGGGCCCCAGATACGCAGTATTTT. Its translation: CASSPPASGRAPDTQYF.

This clonotype was detected ten times or more. The V and J genes are TRBV6-1 and TRBJ2-1; 12 bases agree with TRBD2. The CDR3 is 15 residues long. Germline CDR1 reads MNHNS; CDR2 reads SASEGT. Trimming removed 6 bases from V and 7 bases from J; junction bases left unmatched: 7. This CDR3 is CASSLGLAGPNEQFF. The CDR3 bases are TGTGCCAGCAGCCTGGGACTAGCGGGTCCTAATGAGCAGTTCTTC.

Remarks on this clonotype: The germline gene is not matched at one end of the junction; a read error may be the cause. The chain joins TRBV20-1 to TRBJ2-1; 16 bases align to TRBD2. Germline V gives CDR1 DFQATT, CDR2 SNEGSKA (reference sequence). The CDR3 length is 17 residues. CDR3 sequence: CCAGAGTSGRVYNEQFF. DNA of the CDR3: TGCTGTGCTGGAGCCGGGACTAGCGGGAGGGTATACAATGAGCAGTTCTTC.

This clonotype was recorded many times. This chain joins TRBV7-2 and TRBJ2-3, with D unclear. Germline values: CDR1 SGHTA, CDR2 FQGNSA. V was shortened by 3 bases and J by 4 bases, with 5 bases between the two germline ends. The CDR3 consists of 12 residues. This chain's CDR3 is CASSFQSDTQYF. CDR3 sequence (DNA): TGTGCCAGCAGCTTTCAATCAGATACGCAGTATTTT.

This clonotype was seen at least ten times. The CDR3 here is CSARDPWGRDEQFF. The CDR3 coding sequence is TGCAGTGCTAGAGACCCCTGGGGGCGAGATGAGCAGTTCTTC. The chain joins TRBV20-1 to TRBJ2-1; tentative D call: TRBD1 (6 bases). Trimming left V 0 bases short and J 8 bases short, with 14 bases between. The length of the CDR3 is 14 residues. Germline values: CDR1 DFQATT, CDR2 SNEGSKA (reference sequence).

This clonotype was counted at least ten times. V is TRBV27 and J is TRBJ1-2; D is perhaps TRBD1 (5 bases). The CDR3 runs 15 residues. Germline V lookup: CDR1 MNHEY, CDR2 SMNVEV (reference sequence). Trimming pared 7 bases from V and 0 bases from J, leaving 15 bases between. This CDR3 reads CASTAWGQSNYGYTF. CDR3 bases: TGTGCCAGCACCGCCTGGGGCCAATCTAACTATGGCTACACCTTC.

At least ten counts were recorded for this clonotype. The J gene is TRBJ2-2, the V gene TRBV6-4, with 7 bases that match TRBD1. This CDR3 is built from 16 residues. Per germline, CDR1 MRHNA and CDR2 SNTAGT. The V and J ends lost 6 bases and 0 bases, in that order; junction bases with no gene match: 7. The CDR3 is CASRMTGIANTGELFF. The CDR3 DNA reads as TGTGCCAGCAGAATGACAGGGATCGCGAACACCGGGGAGCTGTTTTTT.

This clonotype is labeled medium-sized. The CDR3 loop is CASSQTGKDTQYF. CDR3 sequence (DNA): TGTGCCAGCAGTCAAACAGGGAAAGATACGCAGTATTTT. The chain carries TRBV12-3 or TRBV12-4 and TRBJ2-3, with D possibly matching TRBD1 (6 bases). CDR3 size: 13 residues. V was shortened by 5 bases and J by 5 bases, with 11 bases between the two germline ends.

This clonotype was seen many times. The rearrangement joins TRBV11-1 to TRBJ1-2; 9 bases agree with TRBD1. The V segment lost 4 bases and the J segment 4 bases; nucleotides outside the gene matches: 16. The CDR3 runs to 18 residues. CDR1 is SGHAT, CDR2 FQDESV, per germline (reference sequence). The chain's CDR3 is CASSSLARDREIGYGYTF. CDR3 coding DNA: TGTGCCAGCAGCTCACTTGCCCGGGACAGGGAAATCGGCTATGGCTACACCTTC.